These T cell receptor beta chains were read from a single sample in a study of Graves' ophthalmopathy and Graves' hyperthyroidism. TCRdb reprocessed the multiplex PCR reads with MiXCR, giving one entry per CDR3 protein. The sample lists hundreds of thousands of distinct CDR3 sequences; under 25% were seen once. The sequenced sample consisted of peripheral blood. The origin of the receptors is a woman younger than 35 with stable Graves' hyperthyroidism. Each CDR3 is given with its conserved first and last residue. A D gene is named only where the DNA matches it firmly. Clone size is stated in some rows and not others, as once, few, many or a class when expanded.

v_call: TRBV20-1; d_call: TRBD1; clone_size: many; j_call: TRBJ1-5; cdr3_aa: CSAVDGTENQPQHF; cdr3_nt: TGCAGTGCCGTAGACGGGACAGAGAATCAGCCCCAGCATTTT
v_call: TRBV6-5; d_call: .; clone_size: many; j_call: TRBJ2-5; cdr3_aa: CASSRLAGETQYF; cdr3_nt: TGTGCCAGCAGTCGGCTAGCCGGGGAGACCCAGTACTTC
v_call: TRBV24-1; d_call: TRBD1; clone_size: many; j_call: TRBJ1-1; cdr3_aa: CATSDLHRGPHGAFF; cdr3_nt: TGTGCCACCAGTGACCTCCACAGGGGGCCCCACGGGGCTTTCTTT
v_call: TRBV19; d_call: .; clone_size: many; j_call: TRBJ1-6; cdr3_aa: CASTPVWGQNSPLHF; cdr3_nt: TGTGCCAGTACCCCAGTATGGGGGCAGAATTCACCCCTCCACTTT
v_call: TRBV7-2; d_call: .; clone_size: many; j_call: TRBJ2-7; cdr3_aa: CASSLGAGSYEQYF; cdr3_nt: TGTGCCAGCAGCTTAGGAGCAGGCTCCTACGAGCAGTACTTC
v_call: TRBV11-2; d_call: .; clone_size: .; j_call: TRBJ1-2; cdr3_aa: CASSSSLGPRANYGYTF; cdr3_nt: TGTGCCAGCAGCTCAAGCCTGGGGCCTAGAGCTAACTATGGCTACACCTTC
v_call: TRBV11-2; d_call: .; clone_size: many; j_call: TRBJ2-7; cdr3_aa: CASSSNPYERYF; cdr3_nt: TGTGCCAGCAGCTCGAACCCATACGAGCGGTACTTC
v_call: TRBV5-1; d_call: TRBD1; clone_size: many; j_call: TRBJ2-7; cdr3_aa: CASSCDRVSYEQYF; cdr3_nt: TGCGCCAGCAGCTGTGACAGGGTCTCCTACGAGCAGTACTTC
v_call: TRBV25-1; d_call: .; clone_size: many; j_call: TRBJ2-7; cdr3_aa: CASLGAYEQYF; cdr3_nt: TGTGCCAGCCTAGGGGCGTACGAGCAGTACTTC
v_call: TRBV30; d_call: .; clone_size: many; j_call: TRBJ2-7; cdr3_aa: CAWSLTSGEQYF; cdr3_nt: TGTGCCTGGAGCCTTACGAGTGGGGAGCAGTACTTC
v_call: TRBV18; d_call: TRBD2; clone_size: few; j_call: TRBJ2-5; cdr3_aa: CASSPRRGDDQETQYF; cdr3_nt: TGTGCCAGCTCACCAAGGCGGGGGGACGACCAAGAGACCCAGTACTTC
v_call: TRBV2; d_call: .; clone_size: many; j_call: TRBJ1-1; cdr3_aa: CASSAEWTEAFF; cdr3_nt: TGTGCCAGCAGTGCAGAATGGACTGAAGCTTTCTTT
v_call: TRBV2; d_call: TRBD1; clone_size: .; j_call: TRBJ2-7; cdr3_aa: CASREGQGPFSYEQYF; cdr3_nt: TGTGCCAGCAGGGAGGGACAGGGGCCTTTCTCCTACGAGCAGTACTTC
v_call: TRBV18; d_call: TRBD2; clone_size: few; j_call: TRBJ2-7; cdr3_aa: CASSPSGEAYEQYF; cdr3_nt: TGTGCCAGCTCACCCAGCGGGGAAGCCTACGAGCAGTACTTC
v_call: TRBV12-3/TRBV12-4; d_call: TRBD1; clone_size: .; j_call: TRBJ1-1; cdr3_aa: CASRGTGVVNTEAFF; cdr3_nt: TGTGCCAGCAGGGGGACAGGGGTTGTGAACACTGAAGCTTTCTTT
v_call: TRBV10-3; d_call: .; clone_size: .; j_call: TRBJ1-5; cdr3_aa: CAAHGYPGGAIQPQHF; cdr3_nt: TGTGCCGCCCACGGGTATCCGGGAGGGGCGATTCAGCCCCAGCATTTT
v_call: TRBV6-1; d_call: TRBD1; clone_size: .; j_call: TRBJ1-2; cdr3_aa: CASTLRRDREVNYGYTF; cdr3_nt: TGTGCCAGCACCCTGCGTAGGGACAGGGAAGTTAACTATGGCTACACCTTC
v_call: TRBV11-2; d_call: .; clone_size: many; j_call: TRBJ2-6; cdr3_aa: CASSLGIAISGANVLTF; cdr3_nt: TGTGCCAGCAGCTTAGGGATAGCTATATCTGGGGCCAACGTCCTGACTTTC
v_call: TRBV15; d_call: .; clone_size: many; j_call: TRBJ1-1; cdr3_aa: CATSRAGNTEAFF; cdr3_nt: TGTGCCACCAGCAGAGCGGGGAACACTGAAGCTTTCTTT
v_call: TRBV2; d_call: .; clone_size: many; j_call: TRBJ2-7; cdr3_aa: CASTGLPYYEQYF; cdr3_nt: TGTGCCAGCACGGGCCTACCCTACTACGAGCAGTACTTC
v_call: TRBV7-9; d_call: .; clone_size: many; j_call: TRBJ1-1; cdr3_aa: CASSLGYKGGTEAFF; cdr3_nt: TGTGCCAGCAGCTTAGGGTACAAGGGGGGCACTGAAGCTTTCTTT
v_call: TRBV12-3/TRBV12-4; d_call: .; clone_size: many; j_call: TRBJ1-2; cdr3_aa: CASSRTDPNYGYTF; cdr3_nt: TGTGCCAGCAGTCGGACGGACCCTAACTATGGCTACACCTTC
v_call: TRBV12-3/TRBV12-4; d_call: .; clone_size: many; j_call: TRBJ2-3; cdr3_aa: CASSLRPGAMSTDTQYF; cdr3_nt: TGTGCCAGCAGTTTACGGCCGGGGGCCATGAGCACAGATACGCAGTATTTT
v_call: TRBV7-6; d_call: .; clone_size: .; j_call: TRBJ2-7; cdr3_aa: CASSLSPGAYEQYF; cdr3_nt: TGTGCCAGCAGCTTGTCTCCAGGGGCCTACGAGCAGTACTTC
v_call: TRBV2; d_call: TRBD1; clone_size: many; j_call: TRBJ1-2; cdr3_aa: CASRSTGEVGGYTF; cdr3_nt: TGTGCCAGCAGATCTACAGGGGAAGTTGGTGGCTACACCTTC
v_call: TRBV12-3/TRBV12-4; d_call: .; clone_size: many; j_call: TRBJ1-1; cdr3_aa: CASSLDQGYTEAFF; cdr3_nt: TGTGCCAGCAGTTTAGATCAGGGGTACACTGAAGCTTTCTTT
v_call: TRBV30; d_call: .; clone_size: many; j_call: TRBJ2-2; cdr3_aa: CAWRWPRGTGELFF; cdr3_nt: TGTGCCTGGAGGTGGCCACGGGGCACCGGGGAGCTGTTTTTT
v_call: TRBV2; d_call: .; clone_size: .; j_call: TRBJ2-4; cdr3_aa: CASSDSGAKNIKYF; cdr3_nt: TGTGCCAGCAGTGATTCGGGAGCCAAAAACATTAAGTACTTC
v_call: TRBV10-3; d_call: TRBD1; clone_size: many; j_call: TRBJ1-1; cdr3_aa: CAISGQGNTEAFF; cdr3_nt: TGTGCCATCAGTGGACAGGGGAACACTGAAGCTTTCTTT
v_call: TRBV29-1; d_call: .; clone_size: many; j_call: TRBJ2-7; cdr3_aa: CSVRLATSYEQYF; cdr3_nt: TGCAGCGTTCGGCTAGCGACCTCCTACGAGCAGTACTTC
v_call: TRBV6-1; d_call: TRBD1; clone_size: many; j_call: TRBJ2-6; cdr3_aa: CASSDVTGNGANVLTF; cdr3_nt: TGTGCCAGCAGTGATGTGACAGGGAACGGGGCCAACGTCCTGACTTTC
v_call: TRBV6-6; d_call: TRBD1; clone_size: many; j_call: TRBJ1-2; cdr3_aa: CASGDRGLGGYTF; cdr3_nt: TGTGCCAGCGGGGACAGGGGGCTAGGTGGCTACACCTTC
v_call: TRBV20-1; d_call: .; clone_size: many; j_call: TRBJ2-7; cdr3_aa: CSARDPGPKEQYF; cdr3_nt: TGCAGTGCTAGAGATCCGGGGCCGAAAGAGCAGTACTTC
v_call: TRBV12-3/TRBV12-4; d_call: .; clone_size: .; j_call: TRBJ1-6; cdr3_aa: CASTRKRGSPLHF; cdr3_nt: TGTGCCAGCACCAGAAAGAGAGGATCACCCCTCCACTTT
v_call: TRBV12-3/TRBV12-4; d_call: .; clone_size: .; j_call: TRBJ1-5; cdr3_aa: CASSLEGDNQPQHF; cdr3_nt: TGTGCCAGCAGTTTGGAAGGGGATAATCAGCCCCAGCATTTT
v_call: TRBV5-1; d_call: .; clone_size: few; j_call: TRBJ1-1; cdr3_aa: CASSLARGQNTEAFF; cdr3_nt: TGCGCCAGCAGCTTGGCCCGGGGCCAGAACACTGAAGCTTTCTTT
v_call: TRBV7-8; d_call: .; clone_size: many; j_call: TRBJ2-7; cdr3_aa: CASSLSTGRAYEQYF; cdr3_nt: TGTGCCAGCAGCTTATCCACGGGACGGGCCTACGAGCAGTACTTC
v_call: TRBV5-1; d_call: .; clone_size: many; j_call: TRBJ2-5; cdr3_aa: CASSSDYVQETQYF; cdr3_nt: TGCGCCAGCAGCTCGGACTATGTACAAGAGACCCAGTACTTC
v_call: TRBV30; d_call: .; clone_size: many; j_call: TRBJ2-7; cdr3_aa: CALPGDRVYEQYF; cdr3_nt: TGTGCCTTACCGGGAGACAGGGTTTACGAGCAGTACTTC
v_call: TRBV11-2; d_call: TRBD2; clone_size: many; j_call: TRBJ2-5; cdr3_aa: CASSFLAGLARQTQYF; cdr3_nt: TGTGCCAGCAGCTTTTTAGCTGGACTAGCGAGGCAGACCCAGTACTTC
v_call: TRBV2; d_call: .; clone_size: many; j_call: TRBJ1-2; cdr3_aa: CASVQTEGTNYGYTF; cdr3_nt: TGTGCCAGCGTTCAGACAGAAGGAACTAACTATGGCTACACCTTC
v_call: TRBV20-1; d_call: .; clone_size: many; j_call: TRBJ1-3; cdr3_aa: CSLKRGSSWGNTIYF; cdr3_nt: TGCAGTCTAAAACGGGGATCTTCGTGGGGAAACACCATATATTTT
v_call: TRBV5-1; d_call: TRBD1; clone_size: .; j_call: TRBJ1-1; cdr3_aa: CASTATGQNTEAFF; cdr3_nt: TGCGCCAGCACAGCGACAGGGCAGAACACTGAAGCTTTCTTT
v_call: TRBV12-3/TRBV12-4; d_call: TRBD1; clone_size: .; j_call: TRBJ2-7; cdr3_aa: CASSGYGTAQVEQYF; cdr3_nt: TGTGCCAGCAGTGGGTACGGGACAGCTCAGGTTGAGCAGTACTTC
v_call: TRBV28; d_call: .; clone_size: many; j_call: TRBJ1-5; cdr3_aa: CASSLVGYQPQHF; cdr3_nt: TGTGCCAGCAGTTTAGTCGGCTATCAGCCCCAGCATTTT